This T cell receptor (beta chain) is from a study of T cells expressing NK-cell markers (TCRdb year 2020). Context from the whole study: Three sorted T-cell subsets (CD3+CD56+NKG2C+, CD3+CD56+NKG2C- and CD3+CD56-NKG2C+) from 7 to 9 donors had their TCR beta-chain repertoires profiled. Of the eight sequenced donors, seven were found to be HCMV-seropositive and one was found to be HCMV-seronegative. All eight donors whose samples were sequenced were randomly selected healthy volunteers, three of them men and five women. Libraries were sequenced as 2 x 150 bp reads on Illumina HiSeq 2000/2500, MiSeq or NextSeq.

Points on this clonotype: No cognate antigen has been identified for it.

The paper as a whole reports these results and caveats: Those dominant clonotypes were again the most abundant among CD3+CD56-NKG2C+ cells in a few donors, at about 25-60.1%. In over five donors, the dominant CD3+CD56+NKG2C+ clonotypes were found to rank among the top 10 CD8+ clonotypes and to make up about 1.0-8% of CD8+ T cells. It remained unclear whether the expanded NKG2C-expressing T cell clones were specific for HCMV antigens.

Sequencing was performed on an Illumina HiSeq 2000. 5'RACE template switching, by which a universal primer site and unique molecular identifiers were added, was used to make TCR beta cDNA libraries. Priming for cDNA synthesis came from the TCR beta constant segment, and two successive PCR amplification steps followed. The authors' pipeline ran thus. MIGEC handled demultiplexing of the reads and grouping by UMI, while MiTCR was used to assemble and quantify clonotypes. Only TCR cDNA sequences supported by at least two reads were kept to exclude erroneous sequences. The tcR package was used for downstream repertoire analysis, and clonotypes were matched between fractions using CDR3 nucleotide sequence together with V segment. VDJmatch was used to annotate antigen specificity against VDJdb, with one amino acid substitution allowed in CDR3. Each CDR3 protein sequence appears as one entry after TCRdb reprocessed the reads, and no DNA is included. Clone size and V and J calls follow TCRdb, not the original study. This sample's table has entries for 150,000 to 200,000 distinct CDR3 sequences. Of the sample, roughly 20% is held by the ten largest clones.

To determine HCMV serostatus, a commercial ELISA kit was used to detect HCMV-specific IgG in serum. Peripheral blood mononuclear cells were isolated from blood by Ficoll density gradient centrifugation. The sequence was collected from a woman aged 18-70 years in good health. Sample: blood T cells: a sorted CD56 or NKG2C T cell subset, CD4+ or CD8+ T cells, or bulk PBMC T cells (not recorded which).

The CDR3 loop reads CASSLLAGGPRANNEQFF. The chain couples TRBV7-3 to TRBJ2-1; lacking DNA, the TRBD2 call made by TCRdb goes unchecked. Taken from the germline V gene, the CDR1 and CDR2 loops are SGHTA and FQGTGA. From cysteine to phenylalanine, the CDR3 is 18 amino acids long. No DNA is listed.